The 18 T cell receptor beta chains reported below all come from one sample, sequenced in a study of OX40 agonist ivuxolimab in advanced cancers. TCRdb's table, derived via immunoSEQ multiplex PCR, lists solely in-frame clones and lacks some. The data show approximately 69,000 clones, approximately 91% seen once. The sample here was CD4+ or CD8+ T cells sorted from blood, taken in a trial of the OX40 agonist ivuxolimab. The receptors were gathered from an adult with an advanced solid tumor such as melanoma, head and neck, liver or kidney cancer.

The chain has TRBV2 and TRBJ2-7; D not resolved. The germline gives CDR1 SNHLY, CDR2 FYNNEI. The CDR3 extends over 13 amino acids. Trimming removed 3 bases from V and 6 bases from J, with 12 bases in between. The DNA of the CDR3 is TGTGCCAGCAGTGAGATCAGAGAAGGCGAGCAGTACTTC. Amino acid sequence: CASSEIREGEQYF.

This clone was found a few times. The rearrangement joins TRBV29-1 to TRBJ2-3; D ambiguous. Germline-derived CDR1 and CDR2 are SQVTM and ANQGSEA. CDR3 size: 12 residues. CDR3 nucleotide sequence: TGCAGTGACTCTCCTAGCACAGATACGCAGTATTTT. As protein: CSDSPSTDTQYF.

This chain joins TRBV6-6 and TRBJ1-4; tentative D call: TRBD1 (5 bases). CDR1 is MNHNY and CDR2 is SVGAGI in the germline V gene (reference sequence). V shed 6 bases and J shed 5 bases, with 7 bases lying between them. The CDR3 spans 12 residues. The CDR3: CASSRDNEKLFF. The DNA of the CDR3 is TGTGCCAGCAGCCGGGACAATGAAAAACTGTTTTTT.

The chain joins TRBV9 to TRBJ1-1; a weak D match, TRBD1 (6 bases). The CDR3 extends over 15 amino acids. Germline V gives CDR1 SGDLS, CDR2 YYNGEE. Trimming cost V 2 bases and J 1 base, with 12 bases left between them. CDR3 sequence: CASSVHPGENTEAFF. In DNA form, the CDR3 reads TGTGCCAGCAGCGTTCACCCAGGGGAGAACACTGAAGCTTTCTTT.

The gene calls are TRBV10-3 and TRBJ2-1; the match to TRBD2 covers 14 bases. Germline values: CDR1 ENHRY, CDR2 SYGVKD. Unmatched junction bases numbered 3, after V lost 6 bases and J lost 8 bases. The length of the CDR3 is 14 residues. The CDR3 is CAIRGTSGSHEQFF. For the CDR3, the DNA is TGTGCCATCAGAGGGACTAGCGGGAGTCATGAGCAGTTCTTC.

The CDR3 loop is CASGLDNSGQAEAFF. The CDR3, as DNA: TGTGCTAGTGGTTTGGACAACTCTGGACAGGCTGAAGCTTTCTTT. This sequence joins TRBV12-5 and TRBJ1-1; 7 nucleotides line up with TRBD1. The trim removed 1 base at V and 6 bases at J, leaving 8 bases unmatched. CDR3 length: 15 amino acids. Germline V gives CDR1 LGHNT, CDR2 FRNRAP.

This chain joins TRBV7-9 and TRBJ2-2; 7 bases fit TRBD1. With 7 bases clipped from V and 1 base from J, the junction kept 6 bases outside the gene matches. Germline V CDR1 and CDR2: SEHNR, FQNEAQ (reference sequence). The CDR3 has 15 residues. As DNA, the CDR3 is TGTGCCAGCAACCCGGGACAGAGGAACACCGGGGAGCTGTTTTTT. Protein sequence: CASNPGQRNTGELFF.

The J gene is TRBJ1-4, the V gene TRBV28; D gene uncertain. CDR1 and CDR2 (germline): MDHEN, SYDVKM. Between the trimmed V and J ends, which lost 6 bases and 6 bases, there was a span of 5 bases. This CDR3 region has 11 residues. DNA for the CDR3: TGTGCCAGCAGGTCCGATGAAAAACTGTTTTTT. This codes for CASRSDEKLFF.

This rearrangement joins TRBV28 to TRBJ2-7; TRBD2 matches 9 bases. Germline V gene data show CDR1 as MDHEN and CDR2 as SYDVKM. The CDR3 has 17 amino acids. V dropped 5 bases and J dropped 2; count of bases not matched to a gene: 13. CDR3 region: CASSPLTLRGRAYEQYF. CDR3 sequence (DNA): TGTGCCAGCAGTCCTCTTACCCTGCGCGGGAGGGCCTACGAGCAGTACTTC.

This chain connects TRBV2 to TRBJ2-2, with 8 positions matching TRBD1. Germline V gene data show CDR1 as SNHLY and CDR2 as FYNNEI. V shed 6 bases and J 0 bases; nucleotides not matched to a gene: 9. This CDR3 contains 17 residues. The CDR3 DNA reads as TGTGCCAGCAGCCCTCTACTGGGACAGGCGAACACCGGGGAGCTGTTTTTT. It yields the protein CASSPLLGQANTGELFF.

DNA for the CDR3: TGTGCCAGCAGCCCATCCCTTTTCGCTAGCGGAGAGCAGTTCTTC. Translation gives CASSPSLFASGEQFF. This chain joins TRBV7-9 and TRBJ2-1, with 7 bases identical to TRBD2. V lost 5 bases and J lost 10; bases outside the gene matches: 14. Germline CDR1 is SEHNR and CDR2 is FQNEAQ (reference sequence). This CDR3 has 15 amino acids.

The chain links TRBV20-1 to TRBJ2-7; D gene uncertain. Germline loops: CDR1 DFQATT, CDR2 SNEGSKA (reference sequence). V was shortened by 6 bases and J by 2 bases, with 8 bases between the two germline ends. This CDR3 is built from 11 residues. CDR3 bases: TGCAGTGCCTTGGTCCCCTACGAGCAGTACTTC. It yields the protein CSALVPYEQYF.

On this clone: One end of the junction is discordant with germline, which a read error may explain. This chain joins TRBV29-1 and TRBJ2-7; 9 nucleotides line up with TRBD1. The CDR3 length is 16 residues. Germline V gives CDR1 SQVTM, CDR2 ANQGSEA. The CDR3 DNA is TGCAGCGTAGAAGCTACACCGGGACAGGGAATCGGCGAGCAGTACTTC. Protein product: CSVEATPGQGIGEQYF.

The chain couples TRBV5-1 to TRBJ2-3, with 8 nucleotides matching TRBD2. The CDR3 consists of 15 residues. The V gene end was trimmed by 7 bases and the J gene end by 0 bases; junction bases not matched to a gene: 7. The germline V gene has CDR1 SGHRS and CDR2 YFSETQ. The chain's CDR3 is CASALAGSSTDTQYF. The CDR3 nucleotides read TGCGCCAGCGCCTTAGCGGGGTCTAGCACAGATACGCAGTATTTT.

The V gene is TRBV28, the J gene TRBJ2-5, with D possibly TRBD1 on 6 matching bases. CDR3 length: 16 amino acids. Germline V lookup: CDR1 MDHEN, CDR2 SYDVKM. Trimming took 2 bases from V and 5 from J, leaving 18 bases between them. The CDR3 sequence is CASSLIQGLGIETQYF. In nucleotides, the CDR3 is TGTGCCAGCAGTTTAATCCAGGGGCTCGGAATTGAGACCCAGTACTTC.

For this clone: The sample has other DNA sequences that encode this CDR3 too. The chain uses TRBV2 and TRBJ2-7, with D possibly matching TRBD2 (6 bases). Trimming removed 7 bases from V and 2 bases from J, with 12 bases in between. The CDR3 length is 13 residues. The germline V gene encodes CDR1 SNHLY and CDR2 FYNNEI. The CDR3 spells CASTRDLAYEQYF. CDR3 nucleotides: TGTGCCAGCACAAGGGACTTAGCCTACGAGCAGTACTTC.

This chain links TRBV25-1 with TRBJ1-1; D remains ambiguous. Per the germline V gene, CDR1 is MGHDK and CDR2 is SYGVNS. The CDR3 contains 15 residues. The germline V and J ends were trimmed by 1 base and 4 bases, with 13 bases remaining between them. The CDR3 DNA is TGTGCCAGCAGTGAATCGTCCGGGAGAGGCACTGAAGCTTTCTTT. It yields the protein CASSESSGRGTEAFF.

CDR3 residues: CAWMQGEEAFF. Here the CDR3 DNA reads TGTGCCTGGATGCAGGGGGAGGAAGCTTTCTTT. The chain is built from TRBV30 and TRBJ1-1, with 7 bases lining up with TRBD1. V trimming: 4 bases; J trimming: 8 bases; junction bases outside the gene matches: 4. Looked up from germline, CDR1 is GTSNPN and CDR2 is SVGIG (reference sequence). The CDR3 covers 11 residues.